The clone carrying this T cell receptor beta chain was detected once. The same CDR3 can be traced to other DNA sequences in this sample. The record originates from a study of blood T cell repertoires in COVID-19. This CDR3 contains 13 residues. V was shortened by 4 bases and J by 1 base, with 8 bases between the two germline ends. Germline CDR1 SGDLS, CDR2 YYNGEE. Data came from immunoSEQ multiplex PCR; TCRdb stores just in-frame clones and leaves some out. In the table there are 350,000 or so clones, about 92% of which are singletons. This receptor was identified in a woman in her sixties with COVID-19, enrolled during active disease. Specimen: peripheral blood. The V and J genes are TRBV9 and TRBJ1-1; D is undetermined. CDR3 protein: CASSLRGNTEAFF. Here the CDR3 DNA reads TGTGCCAGCAGCCTACGGGGGAACACTGAAGCTTTCTTT.